This T cell receptor (beta chain) was captured by sequencing in a study of shared clonotypes between healthy human individuals. Germline loops: CDR1 WSHSY, CDR2 SAAADI. This CDR3 has 13 residues. The V gene end was trimmed by 4 bases and the J gene end by 4 bases; junction bases not matched to a gene: 2. Assay execution proceeded at the deep level. Source study methods: Filtering differed since immunoSEQ provided only junctions, with no quality scores. Profiling relied on immunoSEQ multiplex PCR, and the TCRdb table lists in-frame clones only, not all of them. V and J calls and clone size are given by that table; D and trimming were obtained from the DNA. The table includes some 2 million clones, roughly 96% detected once. Donors comprised only Caucasian adults living in Nashville, Tennessee.

This receptor was obtained from a man between 18 and 35 years old in good health. Material for sequencing was naive CD4+ T cells sorted from blood. Subset here: CD45RA+ positively selected. This sequence joins TRBV10-2 and TRBJ2-5; 8 bases line up with TRBD1. CDR3 DNA: TGCGCCAGCAGTGGTGGACAGGGAGAGACCCAGTACTTC. Amino acid sequence: CASSGGQGETQYF.